This T cell receptor beta chain was recorded in a study of CD8 T cells in Susac syndrome. Remarks on this clonotype: Its specificity is not known.

This CDR3 spans 13 amino acids. Per germline, CDR1 GTSNPN and CDR2 SVGIG (reference sequence). V gave up 4 bases and J gave up 5 bases; unmatched junction bases: 6. Patients with stable or active relapsing-remitting disease, all of them treatment-naive, made up the multiple sclerosis controls. Negative isolation was used for CD8+ and CD4+ T cells, and FACS enrichment was applied to TEMRA cells. Study conclusions and caveats: Individuals included in the TCR sequencing and HLA analysis were acknowledged by the study to be relatively few in number.

Random hexamers served to reverse transcribe about 0.5 to 1 ug RNA. One entry per CDR3 protein, called by TCRdb with MiXCR from the immunoSEQ multiplex PCR reads. The sample lists around 160,000 distinct CDR3 sequences, roughly 95% occurring once. The material sequenced was CD4+ T cells from PBMCs. V usage is TRBV30 and J usage is TRBJ2-7; 9 nucleotides align to TRBD1. The sequence derives from a human donor with multiple sclerosis. CDR3 residues: CAWNRDRVHEQYF. CDR3 bases: TGTGCCTGGAACCGGGACAGGGTCCACGAGCAGTACTTC.